A selection of T cell receptor beta chains follows, all from one sample in a study of blood T cell repertoires in COVID-19. The table came from immunoSEQ multiplex PCR; TCRdb's copy has only in-frame clones and leaves some out. Of around 120,000 clones listed, around 91% were seen once; the top ten hold 3.5% to 4%. Sequencing used peripheral blood. These receptors came from a woman in her fifties or sixties with COVID-19, enrolled during active disease. Each CDR3 is given with its conserved first and last residue. Fields, in order: J gene, D gene, clone size, V gene, CDR3 protein, CDR3 DNA. D genes are given only for firm matches. Part of the rows lack a size; the others show once, few, many or a class for expanded clones.

J: TRBJ2-7; D: TRBD2; size: -; V: TRBV5-1; CDR3: CASSFSPSGGAFDYEQYF; DNA: TGCGCCAGCAGCTTTTCCCCCAGCGGGGGGGCCTTCGACTACGAGCAGTACTTC
J: TRBJ1-1; D: -; size: -; V: TRBV2; CDR3: CASRPTGMNTEAFF; DNA: TGTGCCAGCAGACCGACGGGGATGAACACTGAAGCTTTCTTT
J: TRBJ2-7; D: TRBD1; size: once; V: TRBV12-3/TRBV12-4; CDR3: CASSLTGVYEQYF; DNA: TGTGCCAGCAGTCTGACAGGGGTCTACGAGCAGTACTTC
J: TRBJ2-2; D: -; size: -; V: TRBV5-1; CDR3: CASSLAGTPPYGELFF; DNA: TGCGCCAGCAGCTTGGCCGGGACACCGCCATATGGGGAGCTGTTTTTT
J: TRBJ1-6; D: -; size: -; V: TRBV5-4; CDR3: CASSNPDRNSPLHF; DNA: TGTGCCAGCAGCAACCCGGACAGAAACTCACCCCTCCACTTT
J: TRBJ2-1; D: TRBD1; size: -; V: TRBV13; CDR3: CASSLDRGNEQFF; DNA: TGTGCCAGCAGTCTCGACAGGGGGAATGAGCAGTTCTTC
J: TRBJ2-2; D: -; size: -; V: TRBV6-5; CDR3: CASSFIRANRELFF; DNA: TGTGCCAGCAGTTTTATCAGGGCTAATCGGGAGCTGTTTTTT
J: TRBJ2-7; D: -; size: -; V: TRBV6-5; CDR3: CASGFGQGQYEQYF; DNA: TGTGCCAGCGGGTTCGGGCAGGGGCAATACGAGCAGTACTTC
J: TRBJ1-5; D: -; size: -; V: TRBV18; CDR3: CASSLALQGSNQPQHF; DNA: TGTGCCAGCTCACTAGCGTTACAAGGATCCAATCAGCCCCAGCATTTT
J: TRBJ1-2; D: TRBD1; size: -; V: TRBV25-1; CDR3: CASSEGDRVLYGYTF; DNA: TGTGCCAGCAGTGAAGGGGACAGAGTCCTCTATGGCTACACCTTC
J: TRBJ1-4; D: TRBD1; size: few; V: TRBV3-1/TRBV3-2; CDR3: CASSQAGQATNEKLFF; DNA: TGTGCCAGCAGCCAAGCCGGACAGGCAACTAATGAAAAACTGTTTTTT
J: TRBJ2-1; D: TRBD1; size: -; V: TRBV2; CDR3: CASSAGTVNEQFF; DNA: TGTGCCAGCAGTGCTGGGACAGTCAATGAGCAGTTCTTC
J: TRBJ2-1; D: -; size: -; V: TRBV7-3; CDR3: CASSPQDSYNEQFF; DNA: TGTGCCAGCAGCCCCCAGGACAGTTACAATGAGCAGTTCTTC
J: TRBJ2-2; D: -; size: -; V: TRBV3-1/TRBV3-2; CDR3: CASSGRGRKTGELFF; DNA: TGTGCCAGCAGCGGGCGGGGGCGGAAGACCGGGGAGCTGTTTTTT
J: TRBJ1-1; D: -; size: few; V: TRBV30; CDR3: CAWSPLLDRGTEAFF; DNA: TGTGCCTGGAGCCCCCTCCTGGACAGAGGCACTGAAGCTTTCTTT
J: TRBJ1-2; D: -; size: -; V: TRBV5-5; CDR3: CASSLDAGGVNYGYTF; DNA: TGTGCCAGCAGCTTGGATGCTGGGGGGGTTAACTATGGCTACACCTTC
J: TRBJ2-3; D: -; size: -; V: TRBV25-1; CDR3: CASSVPGTDTQYF; DNA: TGTGCCAGCAGTGTGCCGGGCACAGATACGCAGTATTTT
J: TRBJ1-1; D: -; size: once; V: TRBV6-5; CDR3: CASSYSGSAGYTEAFF; DNA: TGTGCCAGCAGTTACTCGGGTTCGGCGGGGTACACTGAAGCTTTCTTT
J: TRBJ1-1; D: -; size: once; V: TRBV30; CDR3: CAWSANPNTEAFF; DNA: TGTGCCTGGAGTGCTAACCCGAACACTGAAGCTTTCTTT
J: TRBJ1-2; D: -; size: -; V: TRBV6-5; CDR3: CASRFYVRGNGYTF; DNA: TGTGCCAGCAGGTTTTACGTCCGGGGTAATGGCTACACCTTC
J: TRBJ1-6; D: -; size: -; V: TRBV6-5; CDR3: CASSYSRRGIPPLHF; DNA: TGTGCCAGCAGTTACTCGCGCAGGGGTATTCCACCCCTCCACTTT
J: TRBJ2-5; D: -; size: -; V: TRBV19; CDR3: CASSTGLGGTQYF; DNA: TGTGCCAGTAGTACAGGGTTAGGTGGGACCCAGTACTTC
J: TRBJ2-1; D: TRBD2; size: -; V: TRBV11-3; CDR3: CASSLSAGGNEQFF; DNA: TGTGCCAGCAGCTTAAGCGCGGGGGGAAATGAGCAGTTCTTC
J: TRBJ1-1; D: -; size: once; V: TRBV5-8; CDR3: CASSWGGYEAFF; DNA: TGTGCCAGCAGCTGGGGGGGGTATGAAGCTTTCTTT
J: TRBJ2-7; D: TRBD2; size: -; V: TRBV25-1; CDR3: CASSEGGWRYF; DNA: TGTGCCAGCAGTGAGGGGGGGTGGCGGTACTTC
J: TRBJ2-3; D: -; size: -; V: TRBV4-3; CDR3: CASSQDYVGRLSTDTQYF; DNA: TGCGCCAGCAGCCAAGATTATGTGGGCCGCCTATCCACAGATACGCAGTATTTT
J: TRBJ1-6; D: -; size: -; V: TRBV3-1/TRBV3-2; CDR3: CASSQGSSYNSPLHF; DNA: TGTGCCAGCAGCCAAGGCAGCTCCTATAATTCACCCCTCCACTTT
J: TRBJ1-1; D: -; size: -; V: TRBV18; CDR3: CASSPTPRPGSTEAFF; DNA: TGTGCCAGCTCACCTACTCCCAGGCCTGGGTCCACTGAAGCTTTCTTT
J: TRBJ1-1; D: TRBD1; size: -; V: TRBV5-4; CDR3: CASSLGTGVRDTEAFF; DNA: TGTGCCAGCAGCTTGGGGACAGGGGTAAGGGACACTGAAGCTTTCTTT
J: TRBJ1-1; D: -; size: -; V: TRBV7-9; CDR3: CASSLEGYRTEAFF; DNA: TGTGCCAGCAGCTTAGAGGGGTATAGAACTGAAGCTTTCTTT
J: TRBJ2-5; D: TRBD1; size: -; V: TRBV9; CDR3: CASSALSGDSGETQYF; DNA: TGTGCCAGCAGCGCTCTATCCGGGGACAGTGGGGAGACCCAGTACTTC
J: TRBJ2-3; D: TRBD2; size: -; V: TRBV7-3; CDR3: CASSPRTSGGLDTQYF; DNA: TGTGCCAGCAGCCCAAGAACTAGCGGGGGCCTCGATACGCAGTATTTT
J: TRBJ1-5; D: -; size: once; V: TRBV27; CDR3: CASSLWGSDNQPQHF; DNA: TGTGCCAGCAGTTTATGGGGCTCTGACAATCAGCCCCAGCATTTT
J: TRBJ2-2; D: -; size: -; V: TRBV3-1/TRBV3-2; CDR3: CASSQESWNTGELFF; DNA: TGTGCCAGCAGCCAAGAGAGTTGGAACACCGGGGAGCTGTTTTTT
J: TRBJ2-6; D: -; size: -; V: TRBV2; CDR3: CASTTGPSGANVLTF; DNA: TGTGCCAGCACAACAGGGCCCTCTGGGGCCAACGTCCTGACTTTC
J: TRBJ2-2; D: -; size: -; V: TRBV5-4; CDR3: CASSGGRANTGELFF; DNA: TGTGCCAGCAGCGGCGGCAGAGCAAACACCGGGGAGCTGTTTTTT
J: TRBJ1-2; D: -; size: -; V: TRBV7-2; CDR3: CASSQDTLDYGYTF; DNA: TGTGCCAGCAGCCAGGACACACTCGACTATGGCTACACCTTC
J: TRBJ1-5; D: -; size: few; V: TRBV7-2; CDR3: CASSLNREQPQHF; DNA: TGTGCCAGCAGCTTAAACAGGGAACAGCCCCAGCATTTT
J: TRBJ2-2; D: -; size: -; V: TRBV4-3; CDR3: CASSQALTGYTGELFF; DNA: TGCGCCAGCAGCCAAGCATTGACAGGATACACCGGGGAGCTGTTTTTT